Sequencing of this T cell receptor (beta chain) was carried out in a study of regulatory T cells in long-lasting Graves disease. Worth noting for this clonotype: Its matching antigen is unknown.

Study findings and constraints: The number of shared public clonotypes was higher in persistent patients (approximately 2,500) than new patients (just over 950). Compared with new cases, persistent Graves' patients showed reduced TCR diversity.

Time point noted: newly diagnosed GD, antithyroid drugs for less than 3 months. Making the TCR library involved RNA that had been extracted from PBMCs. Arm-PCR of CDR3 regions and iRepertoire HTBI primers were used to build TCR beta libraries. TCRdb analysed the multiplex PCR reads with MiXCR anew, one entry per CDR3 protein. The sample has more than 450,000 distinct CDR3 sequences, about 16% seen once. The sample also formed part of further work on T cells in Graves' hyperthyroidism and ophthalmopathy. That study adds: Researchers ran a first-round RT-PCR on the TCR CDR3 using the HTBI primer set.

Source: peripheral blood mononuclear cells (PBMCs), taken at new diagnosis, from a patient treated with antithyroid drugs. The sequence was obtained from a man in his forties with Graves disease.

In DNA, the CDR3 is TGCAGCGTCCATGGACATCCGACTAGCGGGGGGAACGAGCAGTACTTC. Encoded protein: CSVHGHPTSGGNEQYF. V gene TRBV29-1 combines with J gene TRBJ2-7; 13 positions agree with TRBD2. Looked up from germline, CDR1 is SQVTM and CDR2 is ANQGSEA. This CDR3 spans 16 amino acids. V shed 6 bases, J shed 5 bases, and the junction held 13 bases outside the gene matches.